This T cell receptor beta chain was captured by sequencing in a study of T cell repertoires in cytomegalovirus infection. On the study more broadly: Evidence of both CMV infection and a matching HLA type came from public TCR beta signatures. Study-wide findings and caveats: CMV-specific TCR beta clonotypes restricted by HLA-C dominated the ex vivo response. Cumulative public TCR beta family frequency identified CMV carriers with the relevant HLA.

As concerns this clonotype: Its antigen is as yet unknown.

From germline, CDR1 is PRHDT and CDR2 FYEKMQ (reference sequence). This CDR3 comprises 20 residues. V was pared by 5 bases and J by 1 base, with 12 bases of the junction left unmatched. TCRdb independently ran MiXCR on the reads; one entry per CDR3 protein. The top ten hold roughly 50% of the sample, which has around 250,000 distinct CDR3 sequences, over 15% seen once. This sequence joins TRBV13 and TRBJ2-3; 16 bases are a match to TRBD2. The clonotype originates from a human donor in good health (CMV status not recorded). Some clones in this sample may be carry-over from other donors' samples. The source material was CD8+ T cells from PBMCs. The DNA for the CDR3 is TGTGCCAGCAGCCCCCCTCCGGGACTAGCGGGGGGGCCGGGCACAGATACGCAGTATTTT. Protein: CASSPPPGLAGGPGTDTQYF.